A single sample gave rise to the 25 T cell receptor beta chains below, sequenced in a study of shared clonotypes between healthy human individuals (dated by TCRdb to 2018 to 2020). Library creation used the immunoSEQ multiplex PCR assay. Not all clones reach the TCRdb copy of this immuneACCESS table, which keeps in-frame sequences only. Checked studies attribute under half of the gap to unresolved V genes and leave the rest unexplained. Across this sample there are 110,000 or so clones, with under 70% seen only once. Jointly, the top ten make up roughly 25% of the sample. The source material was memory CD8+ T cells sorted from blood. The cell subset or site label, as the study defines it: CD45RO+ cells pooled with CCR7-negative TemRA cells. The receptor source for this set is a woman aged 25 to 39 in good health.

This clone was recorded a few times. The chain joins TRBV27 to TRBJ2-5, with TRBD2 as a possible D gene (5 bases). Trimming stripped 2 bases from V and 0 bases from J, with 13 bases between. The germline gives CDR1 MNHEY, CDR2 SMNVEV (reference sequence). The CDR3 covers 16 residues. The CDR3 spells CASSLLAETYQETQYF. The CDR3 DNA reads as TGTGCCAGCAGTTTACTAGCTGAAACGTACCAAGAGACCCAGTACTTC.

The rearrangement uses TRBV5-1 and TRBJ1-3; D is uncertain. Germline-derived CDR1 and CDR2 are SGHRS and YFSETQ. CDR3 length: 15 residues. V shed 5 bases and J shed 4 bases, with 16 bases lying between them. The CDR3 DNA reads as TGCGCCAGCAGGCTATCTTGGCCCAGCGGAAACACCATATATTTT. As protein: CASRLSWPSGNTIYF.

The genes are TRBV27 and TRBJ2-7; 9 bases align to TRBD2. The CDR3 consists of 13 residues. Germline V gene lookup returns CDR1 MNHEY and CDR2 SMNVEV (reference sequence). J lost 5 bases, V lost 6 bases, and 5 bases had no gene match. This CDR3 is CASRYGTSHEQYF. The CDR3 DNA reads as TGTGCCAGCAGGTACGGGACTAGCCACGAGCAGTACTTC.

V gene TRBV5-1 combines with J gene TRBJ1-1; possible D gene TRBD1, 6 bases. CDR3 length: 15 residues. Trimming left V 2 bases short and J 1 base short, with 12 bases between. From germline, CDR1 is SGHRS and CDR2 YFSETQ. DNA for the CDR3: TGCGCCAGCAGCTTAAGGGGACACAAGAACACTGAAGCTTTCTTT. Protein product: CASSLRGHKNTEAFF. Supplemented by reference TRBV5-1 and TRBJ1-1, the full variable domain reads KAGVTQTPRYLIKTRGQQVTLSCSPISGHRSVSWYQQTPGQGLQFLFEYFSETQRNKGNFPGRFSGRQFSNSRSEMNVSTLELGDSALYLCASSLRGHKNTEAFFGQGTRLTVV.

The V gene is TRBV7-8, the J gene TRBJ2-5; D may be TRBD1 (6 bases). V was cut by 5 bases and J by 2 bases, with 9 bases left in between. CDR3 length: 13 residues. Germline-derived CDR1 and CDR2 are SGHVS and FQNEAQ. The CDR3 DNA is TGTGCCAGCAGCCCCGACAGGCAAGAGACCCAGTACTTC. Translation gives CASSPDRQETQYF. Looking up the rest from reference TRBV7-8 and TRBJ2-5 gives the full variable domain: GAGVSQSPRYKVAKRGQDVALRCDPISGHVSLFWYQQALGQGPEFLTYFQNEAQLDKSGLPSDRFFAERPEGSVSTLKIQRTQQEDSAVYLCASSPDRQETQYFGPGTRLLVL.

In its sample, this clone was seen a few times. The chain uses TRBV27 and TRBJ2-2, with TRBD2 identical over 15 bases. CDR1 MNHEY and CDR2 SMNVEV come from the germline V gene (reference sequence). V was clipped by 5 bases and J by 4 bases; unmatched bases: 5. The CDR3 is 17 residues long. DNA of the CDR3: TGTGCCAGCAGTGGACTAGCGGGAGGGCCGAGCACCGGGGAGCTGTTTTTT. This codes for CASSGLAGGPSTGELFF.

The chain joins TRBV29-1 to TRBJ2-7, with D perhaps matching TRBD1 (5 bases). Germline loops: CDR1 SQVTM, CDR2 ANQGSEA. Trimming left V 4 bases short and J 1 base short, with 8 bases between. CDR3 size: 12 residues. CDR3 amino acids: CSVGRGSYEQYF. In DNA, the CDR3 is TGCAGCGTTGGTAGGGGATCCTACGAGCAGTACTTC.

This clone was detected only a few times. The chain recombines TRBV4-1 with TRBJ1-1; D uncertain. Germline CDR1 reads MGHRA; CDR2 reads YSYEKL. Trimming shortened V by 1 base and J by 0 bases, and 6 bases separated the two germline ends. The length of the CDR3 is 14 residues. The CDR3 DNA reads as TGCGCCAGCAGCCAAGGGATACTGAACACTGAAGCTTTCTTT. Translation: CASSQGILNTEAFF.

This sequence joins TRBV15 and TRBJ1-1, with D maybe TRBD1 (6 bases). The germline CDR1 and CDR2 sequences are LNHNV and YYDKDF (reference sequence). V lost 11 bases and J lost 3, with 16 bases in between. This CDR3 region has 13 residues. In DNA, the CDR3 is TGTGCCGCGAAGGACAGATCCTACACTGAAGCTTTCTTT. Translation gives CAAKDRSYTEAFF.

CDR3 coding DNA: TGTGCCAGCAGCTCCGAACGGACAGGCCGCTCTGGAAACACCATATATTTT. Amino acids: CASSSERTGRSGNTIYF. V gene TRBV11-2 combines with J gene TRBJ1-3; 7 nucleotides agree with TRBD1. The CDR3 consists of 17 residues. CDR1 is SGHAT, CDR2 FQNNGV, per germline. V shed 4 bases and J 0 bases; nucleotides not matched to a gene: 9.

The rearrangement uses TRBV2 and TRBJ2-7; TRBD2 agrees at 7 bases. The germline V gene encodes CDR1 SNHLY and CDR2 FYNNEI. CDR3 length: 15 residues. The junction had 8 bases not matched to a gene; V was cut back by 0 bases and J by 6 bases. CDR3 nucleotides: TGTGCCAGCAGTGAAGCATTGGGGGGGTCGTCCGAGCAGTACTTC. It translates to CASSEALGGSSEQYF.

The chain joins TRBV5-1 to TRBJ1-4; D not certain. This CDR3 has 16 amino acids. Trimming pared 4 bases from V and 8 bases from J, leaving 21 bases between. Per the germline V gene, CDR1 is SGHRS and CDR2 is YFSETQ. In DNA form, the CDR3 reads TGCGCCAGCAGCCTCTCCCCCCGGAGTCGGGAAGAAAAACTGTTTTTT. Its protein is CASSLSPRSREEKLFF.

The V call is TRBV6-5, the J call TRBJ2-7; TRBD1 matches 12 bases. This CDR3 contains 15 residues. Germline V gene lookup returns CDR1 MNHEY and CDR2 SVGAGI. V was pared by 2 bases and J by 7 bases, with 6 bases of the junction left unmatched. This CDR3 reads CASSYRRDRGLEQYF. DNA of the CDR3: TGTGCCAGCAGTTACCGACGGGACAGGGGGCTTGAGCAGTACTTC.

The chain joins TRBV7-3 to TRBJ1-2; D gene unclear. Trimming removed 2 bases at V and 4 bases at J, with 8 bases between. The CDR3 sequence is 13 residues long. The germline V gene has CDR1 SGHTA and CDR2 FQGTGA. The chain's CDR3 is CASSLESTYGYTF. In DNA, the CDR3 is TGTGCCAGCAGCTTAGAGAGCACCTATGGCTACACCTTC.

J is TRBJ2-1 and V is TRBV4-1; D uncertain. V lost 4 bases, J lost 1 base, and 20 bases lay in between. The CDR3 is 18 residues long. Looked up from germline, CDR1 is MGHRA and CDR2 is YSYEKL. CDR3 loop: CASSPDAYLEWSYNEQFF. The CDR3 DNA is TGCGCCAGCAGCCCGGATGCGTATCTAGAGTGGTCCTACAATGAGCAGTTCTTC.

The chain is built from TRBV7-8 and TRBJ2-7; a weak D match, TRBD2 (6 bases). Germline loops: CDR1 SGHVS, CDR2 FQNEAQ. This CDR3 spans 14 amino acids. V gave up 5 bases and J gave up 5 bases, with 16 bases separating them. The CDR3 coding sequence is TGTGCCAGCAGCCCGCGGGACTTCCCGGACGAGCAGTACTTC. This codes for CASSPRDFPDEQYF.

Points on this clone: Here the CDR3 omits its conserved ending phenylalanine or tryptophan, so a read error is the likely source. The DNA is omitted, as the CDR3 cannot be located on it reliably, and the CDR3 follows TCRdb's listing. The genes are TRBV6-1 and TRBJ1-2. The CDR3 is 15 residues long, ends included. The germline CDR1 and CDR2 sequences are MNHNS and SASEGT. CDR3 sequence: CASSAQLGGRKTYGY.

There are many counts of this clone. The chain links TRBV27 to TRBJ1-2; 7 bases line up with TRBD1. V shed 3 bases, J shed 2 bases, and the junction held 9 bases outside the gene matches. The length of the CDR3 is 16 residues. In germline, CDR1 is MNHEY, CDR2 SMNVEV (reference sequence). The chain's CDR3 is CASSFLPPGQNYGYTF. The CDR3 nucleotides read TGTGCCAGCAGTTTCCTTCCTCCGGGACAGAACTATGGCTACACCTTC.

This clone was counted between two and nine times. The chain employs TRBV4-2 and TRBJ2-3, with D perhaps given as TRBD1 or TRBD2 (5 bases each). The length of the CDR3 is 17 residues. CDR1 is LGHNA, CDR2 YNFKEQ, per germline. V was shortened by 3 bases and J by 4 bases, with 20 bases between the two germline ends. The CDR3, as DNA: TGTGCCAGCAGCCAGGGTGCCTGGGAGACAGCGGCAGATACGCAGTATTTT. It yields the protein CASSQGAWETAADTQYF.

This sequence joins TRBV6-1 and TRBJ2-7, with unresolved D. V was trimmed by 4 bases and J by 4 bases, leaving 14 bases between them. Germline loops: CDR1 MNHNS, CDR2 SASEGT. The CDR3 has 14 residues. The CDR3 loop reads CASSGQHFFYEQYF. The CDR3 DNA sequence: TGTGCCAGCAGTGGCCAACATTTTTTTTACGAGCAGTACTTC.

The rearrangement links TRBV5-4 to TRBJ1-2, with TRBD1 identical over 8 bases. CDR3 length: 13 residues. V was pared by 4 bases and J by 8 bases, with 7 bases of the junction left unmatched. Germline CDR1 and CDR2: SGHNT and YYREEE (reference sequence). The chain's CDR3 is CASSPQGAQGYTF. CDR3 DNA: TGTGCCAGCAGCCCCCAGGGGGCGCAGGGCTACACCTTC.

V gene TRBV2 combines with J gene TRBJ1-1; 7 bases map to TRBD1. V shed 7 bases, J shed 6 bases, and the junction held 14 bases outside the gene matches. CDR1 SNHLY and CDR2 FYNNEI come from the germline V gene. The CDR3 is made up of 15 amino acids. This chain's CDR3 is CASNLMTGTGAEAFF. The CDR3 nucleotides are TGTGCCAGCAACCTTATGACAGGGACCGGGGCTGAAGCTTTCTTT.

This chain joins TRBV27 and TRBJ2-2; D unresolved. V lost 3 bases, J lost 1 base, and 9 bases lay in between. The CDR3 is 15 residues long. Germline-derived CDR1 and CDR2 are MNHEY and SMNVEV (reference sequence). The CDR3 bases are TGTGCCAGCAGTTTCGGGCCTCTGAACACCGGGGAGCTGTTTTTT. Protein sequence: CASSFGPLNTGELFF.

This chain links TRBV5-4 with TRBJ1-1, with D perhaps matching TRBD1 (5 bases). With 5 bases removed from V and 4 bases from J, the gap between germline ends came to 12 bases. Germline V lookup: CDR1 SGHNT, CDR2 YYREEE (reference sequence). The CDR3 is 13 residues long. The CDR3 spells CASRAGTSTEAFF. The CDR3 DNA is TGTGCCAGCAGGGCCGGGACGTCCACTGAAGCTTTCTTT.

The J gene is TRBJ2-1, the V gene TRBV27; weak D call: TRBD1 (5 bases). Germline CDR1 and CDR2: MNHEY and SMNVEV (reference sequence). V dropped 3 bases and J dropped 7 bases, with 7 bases sitting between them. The CDR3 is 12 amino acids. CDR3: CASSFAGNEQFF. Here the CDR3 DNA reads TGTGCCAGCAGTTTCGCAGGGAATGAGCAGTTCTTC.